Listed here are 5 T cell receptor beta chains from one sample, sequenced in a study of CD8+CD57+ T cells in acquired aplastic anemia. Researchers used genomic DNA as the template to profile TCR beta VDJ and CDR3. In TCRdb, the reads were re-called with MiXCR into one record per CDR3 protein. The profile covers 150,000 to 200,000 distinct CDR3 sequences, with around 40% appearing a single time and about 1.1% taken by the ten largest. The specimen was sorted CD4+, CD8+, or CD8+CD57+ T cells (not recorded which) from PBMCs. The receptors here all came from a human donor in good health.

This clonotype was seen at least ten times. The gene calls are TRBV2 and TRBJ1-2; D is unresolved. Germline CDR1 and CDR2: SNHLY and FYNNEI. The CDR3 length is 14 residues. Trimming cost V 2 bases and J 7 bases, with 14 bases left between them. CDR3: CASSETGDLSGYTF. CDR3 nucleotide sequence: TGTGCCAGCAGTGAAACCGGGGATCTCAGTGGCTACACCTTC.

The chain recombines TRBV4-2 with TRBJ2-1, with 11 bases identical to TRBD2. Germline CDR1 LGHNA, CDR2 YNFKEQ. Losses at the gene ends were 5 bases for V and 6 bases for J; bases not matched to a gene: 9. This CDR3 is built from 16 residues. The CDR3 nucleotides read TGTGCCAGCAGCAAAGGGTCTAGCGGGGGGCTCAATGAGCAGTTCTTC. Its translation is CASSKGSSGGLNEQFF.

At least ten counts were recorded for this clonotype. V and J are TRBV20-1 and TRBJ2-5; TRBD2 matches at 12 bases. Germline CDR1 reads DFQATT; CDR2 reads SNEGSKA (reference sequence). The CDR3 is 14 residues long. Germline trimming cut 5 bases from V and 5 bases from J; bases unmatched to any gene: 6. The CDR3, as DNA: TGCAGTGCTCGGCTAGCGGGAGGGCGGGAGACCCAGTACTTC. Residues: CSARLAGGRETQYF.

This clonotype was detected only a few times. The chain employs TRBV6-5 and TRBJ1-3; D is unclear. V lost 4 bases and J lost 4, with 14 bases in between. This CDR3 region has 15 residues. Germline loops: CDR1 MNHEY, CDR2 SVGAGI. The CDR3 region is CASSSGQVSGNTIYF. The CDR3 coding sequence is TGTGCCAGCAGTTCGGGTCAAGTATCAGGAAACACCATATATTTT.

This clonotype came up once. This chain joins TRBV24-1 and TRBJ2-3, with D perhaps given as TRBD1 or TRBD2 (5 bases each). Trimming took 3 bases from V and 4 from J, leaving 19 bases between them. The CDR3 has 17 residues. CDR1 and CDR2 (germline): KGHDR, SFDVKD. The CDR3 nucleotides are TGTGCCACCAGTGATCCCCGCTCAGCACTGGGGGCAGATACGCAGTATTTT. Its protein is CATSDPRSALGADTQYF.